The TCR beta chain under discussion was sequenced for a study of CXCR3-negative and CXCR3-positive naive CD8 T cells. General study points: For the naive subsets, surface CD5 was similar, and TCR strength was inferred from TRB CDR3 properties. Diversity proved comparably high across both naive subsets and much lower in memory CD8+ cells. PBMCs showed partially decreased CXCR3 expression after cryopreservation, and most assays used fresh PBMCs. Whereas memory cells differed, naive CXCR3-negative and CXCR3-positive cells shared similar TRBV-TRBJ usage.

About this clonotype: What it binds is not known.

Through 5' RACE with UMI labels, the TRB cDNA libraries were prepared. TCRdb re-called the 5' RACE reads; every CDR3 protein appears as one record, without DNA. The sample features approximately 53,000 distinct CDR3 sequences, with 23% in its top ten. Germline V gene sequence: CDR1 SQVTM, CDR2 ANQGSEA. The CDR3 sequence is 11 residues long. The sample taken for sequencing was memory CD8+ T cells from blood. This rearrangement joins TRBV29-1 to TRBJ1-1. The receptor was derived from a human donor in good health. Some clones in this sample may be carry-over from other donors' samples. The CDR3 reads CSDIEGTEAFF.